Listed here are 23 T cell receptor beta chains from one sample, sequenced in a study of shared clonotypes between healthy human individuals. Some clones are missing from TCRdb's copy, which holds only in-frame ones; the method was immunoSEQ multiplex PCR. The repertoire holds roughly 640,000 clones, around 97% seen once, with 0.045% to 0.06% in the top ten. The sample consisted of naive CD4+ T cells sorted from blood. The subset: CD45RA+ positively selected. The receptors come from a woman in her thirties in good health.

The chain carries TRBV11-2 and TRBJ1-1, with D uncertain. The V gene's germline CDR1 is SGHAT and CDR2 FQNNGV. There are 16 residues in the CDR3. Deletions cut 1 base from V and 3 bases from J, with 15 bases between. The chain's CDR3 is CASSLGILGWDTEAFF. The CDR3 DNA follows: TGTGCCAGCAGCTTAGGTATCCTGGGGTGGGACACTGAAGCTTTCTTT.

The rearrangement joins TRBV4-1 to TRBJ2-3, with TRBD2 matching over 7 bases. The junction had 11 bases not matched to a gene; V was cut back by 0 bases and J by 2 bases. The CDR3 length is 18 residues. Germline loops: CDR1 MGHRA, CDR2 YSYEKL. The CDR3 region has the DNA TGCGCCAGCAGCCAAGAAGGCGTAGCGGGTGGGTTCACAGATACGCAGTATTTT. This encodes CASSQEGVAGGFTDTQYF.

The V and J genes are TRBV28 and TRBJ2-3; TRBD2 aligns across 9 bases. CDR1 and CDR2 from the germline V gene are MDHEN and SYDVKM. The ends lost 3 bases at V and 3 bases at J; junction bases unmatched: 1. The CDR3 has 14 residues. CDR3 sequence (DNA): TGTGCCAGCAGTTTTAGCGGGAGAACAGATACGCAGTATTTT. This codes for CASSFSGRTDTQYF.

This clone was counted a single time. V gene TRBV5-6 combines with J gene TRBJ2-4, with TRBD1 as a possible D gene (5 bases). CDR3 size: 18 residues. V was cut by 1 base and J by 0 bases, with 17 bases left in between. Germline V gene data show CDR1 as SGHDT and CDR2 as YYEEEE. The CDR3 DNA reads TGTGCCAGCAGCTTGAAATCAAGGGGAAGCCTAGCCAAAAACATTCAGTACTTC. It encodes CASSLKSRGSLAKNIQYF.

The table lists this clone with a count of one. This sequence joins TRBV18 and TRBJ2-7; D is possibly TRBD1 (5 bases). Germline V CDR1 and CDR2: KGHSH, LQKENI. CDR3 length: 13 residues. With 3 bases removed from V and 3 bases from J, the gap between germline ends came to 9 bases. The CDR3 DNA is TGTGCCAGCTCACCGGACGGACACTACGAGCAGTACTTC. Its protein is CASSPDGHYEQYF.

This clone was found once. The V gene is TRBV18, the J gene TRBJ2-2, with TRBD2 matching 8 bases. Per germline, CDR1 KGHSH and CDR2 LQKENI. The ends lost 6 bases at V and 5 bases at J; junction bases unmatched: 5. The CDR3 covers 14 residues. In DNA, the CDR3 is TGTGCCAGCTCCCAGCGGGAGAGAACCGGGGAGCTGTTTTTT. Translating gives CASSQRERTGELFF.

The chain couples TRBV18 to TRBJ2-7, with 11 bases fitting TRBD1. The V gene end was trimmed by 8 bases and the J gene end by 5 bases; junction bases not matched to a gene: 5. The germline CDR1 and CDR2 sequences are KGHSH and LQKENI. The CDR3 sequence is 13 residues long. The CDR3 protein is CASRRTGGDEQYF. CDR3 DNA: TGTGCCAGCCGACGGACAGGGGGCGACGAGCAGTACTTC.

The V call is TRBV10-3, the J call TRBJ1-5, with TRBD1 identical over 9 bases. This CDR3 region has 15 residues. Germline loops: CDR1 ENHRY, CDR2 SYGVKD. V was pared by 1 base and J by 6 bases, with 4 bases of the junction left unmatched. CDR3 sequence reads: CAISEFDRGSQPQHF. In nucleotides, the CDR3 is TGTGCCATCAGTGAGTTCGACAGGGGGAGTCAGCCCCAGCATTTT.

The rearrangement uses TRBV19 and TRBJ2-1; TRBD2 matches at 16 bases. Germline V CDR1 and CDR2: LNHDA, SQIVND (reference sequence). The CDR3 is 16 amino acids. V dropped 6 bases and J dropped 8; count of bases not matched to a gene: 7. Here the CDR3 reads CASRPGLAGGSHEQFF. Here the CDR3 DNA reads TGTGCCAGTAGGCCGGGACTAGCGGGAGGGTCCCATGAGCAGTTCTTC.

The gene calls are TRBV5-1 and TRBJ2-3; no clear D gene. Germline CDR1 reads SGHRS; CDR2 reads YFSETQ. V lost 4 bases and J lost 2, with 14 bases in between. CDR3 size: 15 residues. In DNA form, the CDR3 reads TGCGCCAGCAGCCCAGCAGGTCAGGTCACAGATACGCAGTATTTT. This sequence encodes CASSPAGQVTDTQYF.

V and J are TRBV5-1 and TRBJ2-7; D remains ambiguous. Germline loops: CDR1 SGHRS, CDR2 YFSETQ. The length of the CDR3 is 14 residues. V lost 3 bases and J lost 3, with 13 bases in between. For the CDR3, the DNA is TGCGCCAGCAGCTCGACCAGTCCAGGCTACGAGCAGTACTTC. It yields the protein CASSSTSPGYEQYF.

The CDR3 reads CASTPPRGTDTQYF. The CDR3 bases are TGTGCCAGCACTCCACCCCGCGGCACAGATACGCAGTATTTT. The J gene is TRBJ2-3, the V gene TRBV28; D is ambiguous. Trimming took 7 bases from V and 1 from J, leaving 12 bases between them. Germline-derived CDR1 and CDR2 are MDHEN and SYDVKM. The CDR3 is 14 amino acids.

The chain combines TRBV4-1 with TRBJ1-2; D is unclear. The germline gives CDR1 MGHRA, CDR2 YSYEKL. This CDR3 is 14 amino acids long. V lost 3 bases and J lost 5, with 13 bases in between. The CDR3 DNA reads as TGCGCCAGCAGCCAGGGAGAGAGCTCATATGGCTACACCTTC. Its translation is CASSQGESSYGYTF.

J is TRBJ2-2 and V is TRBV27; D not resolved. Trimming took off 3 bases at V and 5 bases at J, with 13 bases between the two ends. CDR1 MNHEY and CDR2 SMNVEV come from the germline V gene (reference sequence). This CDR3 is built from 15 residues. The CDR3 nucleotides read TGTGCCAGCAGTTTCCGACCACTACCAACCGGGGAGCTGTTTTTT. Its translation is CASSFRPLPTGELFF.

The chain recombines TRBV19 with TRBJ2-3, with 9 nucleotides matching TRBD2. The CDR3 spans 17 residues. CDR1 and CDR2 (germline): LNHDA, SQIVND (reference sequence). V was pared by 4 bases and J by 6 bases, with 14 bases of the junction left unmatched. The CDR3 DNA reads as TGTGCCAGTAGTACCCCGTTTGGGGCTAGCGGGACGGATACGCAGTATTTT. Its translation is CASSTPFGASGTDTQYF.

The chain combines TRBV27 with TRBJ1-2; TRBD1 aligns across 8 bases. V lost 8 bases to trimming and J lost 11 bases; unmatched junction nucleotides: 13. CDR1 is MNHEY, CDR2 SMNVEV, per germline (reference sequence). CDR3 size: 13 residues. In DNA form, the CDR3 reads TGTGCCAGCTCCCCCCTGGACAGGGCGCCATACACCTTC. This codes for CASSPLDRAPYTF.

The gene calls are TRBV5-4 and TRBJ1-2; possible D gene TRBD1, 5 bases. Germline V CDR1 and CDR2: SGHNT, YYREEE (reference sequence). The CDR3 loop spans 16 amino acids. V gave up 4 bases and J gave up 1 base, with 17 bases separating them. CDR3 protein: CASSVPPGRINYGYTF. The CDR3 region has the DNA TGTGCCAGCAGCGTCCCCCCGGGACGTATTAACTATGGCTACACCTTC.

The chain recombines TRBV5-5 with TRBJ1-1, with a tentative D call TRBD1 (5 bases). The CDR3 extends over 14 amino acids. V lost 4 bases and J 8 bases, leaving 18 bases between the germline ends. CDR1 is SGHKS, CDR2 YYEKEE, per germline (reference sequence). The CDR3 bases are TGTGCCAGCAGCCGAGGCGGGCAGGGTTTCGAAGCTTTCTTT. It translates to CASSRGGQGFEAFF. Full variable domain (missing parts from reference TRBV5-5 and TRBJ1-1): DAGVTQSPTHLIKTRGQQVTLRCSPISGHKSVSWYQQVLGQGPQFIFQYYEKEERGRGNFPDRFSARQFPNYSSELNVNALLLGDSALYLCASSRGGQGFEAFFGQGTRLTVV.

The chain couples TRBV9 to TRBJ2-7, with 9 bases aligning to TRBD1. Trimming took 0 bases from V and 1 from J; bases not matched to a gene: 2. The CDR3 is 15 amino acids. The germline gives CDR1 SGDLS, CDR2 YYNGEE. The CDR3 nucleotides read TGTGCCAGCAGCGTAGACGGGACAGGGTCCTACGAGCAGTACTTC. Amino acids: CASSVDGTGSYEQYF.

The V call is TRBV7-3, the J call TRBJ1-1; TRBD1 might be the D (6 bases). The CDR3 sequence is 14 residues long. Trimming shortened V by 4 bases and J by 3 bases, and 12 bases separated the two germline ends. Per germline, CDR1 SGHTA and CDR2 FQGTGA. CDR3 loop: CASSSQGSYTEAFF. CDR3 bases: TGTGCCAGCAGCTCTCAGGGGTCTTACACTGAAGCTTTCTTT. Supplemented by reference TRBV7-3 and TRBJ1-1, the full variable domain reads GAGVSQTPSNKVTEKGKYVELRCDPISGHTALYWYRQSLGQGPEFLIYFQGTGAADDSGLPNDRFFAVRPEGSVSTLKIQRTERGDSAVYLCASSSQGSYTEAFFGQGTRLTVV.

The rearrangement links TRBV6-1 to TRBJ1-1; D may be TRBD1 (5 bases). Germline V gene sequence: CDR1 MNHNS, CDR2 SASEGT. This CDR3 has 15 amino acids. Trimming stripped 8 bases from V and 4 bases from J, with 20 bases between. The CDR3 DNA reads as TGTGCCAGCGCAGACACTCGATTTAGGGGCACTGAAGCTTTCTTT. Translation: CASADTRFRGTEAFF.

This rearrangement joins TRBV7-2 to TRBJ2-7; 7 positions agree with TRBD1. Germline V lookup: CDR1 SGHTA, CDR2 FQGNSA. This CDR3 spans 15 amino acids. The V segment lost 5 bases and the J segment 1 base; nucleotides outside the gene matches: 8. The CDR3 nucleotides read TGTGCCAGCAGCAAGGGGACAGACCCTTCCTACGAGCAGTACTTC. It translates to CASSKGTDPSYEQYF.

This sequence joins TRBV19 and TRBJ1-5, with 9 bases fitting TRBD1. V lost 4 bases, J lost 4 bases, and 5 bases stayed unmatched. Germline loops: CDR1 LNHDA, CDR2 SQIVND (reference sequence). CDR3 length equals 15 residues. The CDR3 DNA is TGTGCCAGTAGTACCGGACAGGGGAGAAATCAGCCCCAGCATTTT. This sequence encodes CASSTGQGRNQPQHF.